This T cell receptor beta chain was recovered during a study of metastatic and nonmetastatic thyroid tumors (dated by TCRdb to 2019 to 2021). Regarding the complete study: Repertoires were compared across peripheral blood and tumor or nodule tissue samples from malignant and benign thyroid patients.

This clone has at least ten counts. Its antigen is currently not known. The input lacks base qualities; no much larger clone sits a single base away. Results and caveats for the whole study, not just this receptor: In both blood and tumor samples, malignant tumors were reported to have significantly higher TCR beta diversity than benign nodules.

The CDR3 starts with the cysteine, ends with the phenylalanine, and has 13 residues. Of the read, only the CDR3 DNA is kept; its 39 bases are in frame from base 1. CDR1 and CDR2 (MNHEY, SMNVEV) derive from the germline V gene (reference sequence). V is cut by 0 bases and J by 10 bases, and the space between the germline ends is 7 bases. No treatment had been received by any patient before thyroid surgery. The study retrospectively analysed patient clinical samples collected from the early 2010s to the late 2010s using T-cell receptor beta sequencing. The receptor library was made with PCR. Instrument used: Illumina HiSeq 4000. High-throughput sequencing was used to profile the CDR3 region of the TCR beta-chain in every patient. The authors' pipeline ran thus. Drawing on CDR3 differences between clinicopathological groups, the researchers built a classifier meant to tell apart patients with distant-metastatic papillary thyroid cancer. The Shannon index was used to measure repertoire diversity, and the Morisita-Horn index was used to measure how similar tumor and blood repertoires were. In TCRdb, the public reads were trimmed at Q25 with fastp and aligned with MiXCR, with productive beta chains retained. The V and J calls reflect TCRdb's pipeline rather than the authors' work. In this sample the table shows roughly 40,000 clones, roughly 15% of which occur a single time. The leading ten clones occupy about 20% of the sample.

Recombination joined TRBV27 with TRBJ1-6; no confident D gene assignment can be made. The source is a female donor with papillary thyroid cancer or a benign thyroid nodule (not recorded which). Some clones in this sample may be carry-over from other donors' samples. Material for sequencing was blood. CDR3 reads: CASSLSYASPLHF. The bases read TGTGCCAGCAGTTTATCGTACGCGTCACCCCTCCACTTT.